Shown below are 19 T cell receptor beta chains from a single sample sequenced in a study of OX40 agonist ivuxolimab in advanced cancers. Here immunoSEQ multiplex PCR was the method, and the copy in TCRdb shows in-frame clones only, minus some. This sample carries roughly 38,000 clones, just under 75% of them seen once, and the ten largest clones take approximately 18%. The source material was CD4+ or CD8+ T cells sorted from blood, sampled in a trial of the OX40 agonist ivuxolimab. Every receptor here comes from an adult with an advanced solid tumor such as melanoma, head and neck, liver or kidney cancer.

The chain couples TRBV7-3 to TRBJ2-5; 8 bases fit TRBD2. This CDR3 contains 14 residues. In germline, CDR1 is SGHTA, CDR2 FQGTGA. J was trimmed by 2 bases and V by 2 bases; bases with no gene match: 1. The CDR3 coding sequence is TGTGCCAGCAGCTTAGGCGGGGGGCAAGAGACCCAGTACTTC. Translating gives CASSLGGGQETQYF.

The V call is TRBV28, the J call TRBJ1-1, with a tentative D call TRBD1 (5 bases). The CDR3 contains 14 residues. Trimming pared 2 bases from V and 10 bases from J, leaving 17 bases between. From germline, CDR1 is MDHEN and CDR2 SYDVKM. In DNA, the CDR3 is TGTGCCAGCAGTTTAAGTGAGGGGCTATCCACAGCTTTCTTT. As protein: CASSLSEGLSTAFF.

Concerning this clone itself: Other DNA sequences of this sample code for an identical CDR3. The CDR3 here is CASSRRGIQETQYF. DNA for the CDR3: TGCGCCAGCAGCCGGCGAGGGATCCAAGAGACCCAGTACTTC. The V call is TRBV5-1, the J call TRBJ2-5, with D perhaps matching TRBD2 (5 bases). The CDR3 totals 14 residues. Per the germline V gene, CDR1 is SGHRS and CDR2 is YFSETQ. V was pared by 4 bases and J by 1 base, with 11 bases between.

The chain links TRBV27 to TRBJ1-2; no clear D gene. The CDR3 length is 14 residues. Trimming stripped 6 bases from V and 5 bases from J, with 16 bases between. From germline, CDR1 is MNHEY and CDR2 SMNVEV (reference sequence). CDR3 in DNA: TGTGCCAGCAGGGAGGGTGGGCGCGAGTATGGCTACACCTTC. Protein product: CASREGGREYGYTF.

The J gene is TRBJ2-5, the V gene TRBV29-1; a possible D gene is TRBD2 (6 bases). V lost 7 bases and J 2 bases, leaving 14 bases between the germline ends. Germline V lookup: CDR1 SQVTM, CDR2 ANQGSEA. The CDR3 covers 13 residues. The CDR3 DNA reads as TGCAGCGATAAAGCTGGGGGGCAAGAGACCCAGTACTTC. It yields the protein CSDKAGGQETQYF.

The chain combines TRBV7-9 with TRBJ1-1; 8 bases agree with TRBD1. The CDR3 is 15 amino acids. V was pared by 5 bases and J by 1 base, with 6 bases of the junction left unmatched. Per the germline V gene, CDR1 is SEHNR and CDR2 is FQNEAQ (reference sequence). As DNA, the CDR3 is TGTGCCAGCAGCATCAGGGGGCTAGCGAACACTGAAGCTTTCTTT. Amino acids: CASSIRGLANTEAFF.

The chain is built from TRBV27 and TRBJ2-1, with 8 bases fitting TRBD1. The CDR3 is 16 residues long. The J segment lost 4 bases and the V segment lost 3 bases, leaving 8 bases of the junction unmatched. Germline loops: CDR1 MNHEY, CDR2 SMNVEV (reference sequence). CDR3 residues: CASSFLDRGGYNEQFF. CDR3 nucleotide sequence: TGTGCCAGCAGTTTCCTAGACAGGGGCGGTTACAATGAGCAGTTCTTC.

Only a few counts were recorded for this clone. V gene TRBV28 combines with J gene TRBJ1-2; possibly TRBD1 for D (5 bases). CDR1 and CDR2 from the germline V gene are MDHEN and SYDVKM. This CDR3 region has 14 residues. The V end lost 4 bases, the J end lost 3 bases, and 12 bases lay between the germline ends. CDR3 residues: CASSSPGRDYGYTF. The CDR3 coding sequence is TGTGCCAGCAGTTCCCCCGGCAGGGACTATGGCTACACCTTC.

The chain uses TRBV6-6 and TRBJ1-1; D unresolved. CDR1 and CDR2 from the germline V gene are MNHNY and SVGAGI (reference sequence). The CDR3 is 13 residues long. The V gene lost 5 bases and the J gene lost 4 bases, with 11 bases spanning the gap. This CDR3 reads CASSLSSRTEAFF. The CDR3 DNA reads TGTGCCAGCAGTCTGAGTAGTCGCACTGAAGCTTTCTTT.

The table lists this clone with a few counts. The DNA for the CDR3 is TGTGCCAGCAGCGCGGGGGACAGCATGAATTCACCCCTCCACTTT. It is translated as CASSAGDSMNSPLHF. This rearrangement joins TRBV9 to TRBJ1-6; 7 bases map to TRBD1. The trim removed 3 bases at V and 7 bases at J, leaving 7 bases unmatched. CDR3 size: 15 residues. CDR1 is SGDLS and CDR2 is YYNGEE in the germline V gene.

CDR3 in amino acids: CASSYAKNQPQHF. The CDR3 coding sequence is TGTGCCAGCAGTTACGCCAAGAATCAGCCCCAGCATTTT. J is TRBJ1-5 and V is TRBV6-5; D unresolved. In germline, CDR1 is MNHEY, CDR2 SVGAGI. V lost 2 bases to trimming and J lost 4 bases, with 6 bases between them. This CDR3 spans 13 amino acids.

CDR3 sequence: CASSLQQGSGELFF. CDR3 DNA: TGTGCCAGCAGCTTACAACAGGGGTCCGGGGAGCTGTTTTTT. The V and J genes are TRBV7-2 and TRBJ2-2; 7 bases match TRBD1. V trimming: 2 bases; J trimming: 6 bases; junction bases outside the gene matches: 3. CDR1 is SGHTA, CDR2 FQGNSA, per germline. The CDR3 has 14 residues.

The CDR3 coding sequence is TGTGCCAGCAGCGCGGCGGGACAGATCTCTGGGGCCAACGTCCTGACTTTC. Translation: CASSAAGQISGANVLTF. The chain links TRBV9 to TRBJ2-6; possibly TRBD1 for D (7 bases). V lost 3 bases and J 0 bases, leaving 13 bases between the germline ends. Germline values: CDR1 SGDLS, CDR2 YYNGEE. The CDR3 consists of 17 residues. Full variable domain (rest looked up from reference TRBV9 and TRBJ2-6): DSGVTQTPKHLITATGQRVTLRCSPRSGDLSVYWYQQSLDQGLQFLIQYYNGEERAKGNILERFSAQQFPDLHSELNLSSLELGDSALYFCASSAAGQISGANVLTFGAGSRLTVL.

The CDR3 DNA reads as TGCGCCAGCAGCTCCGGACTAGACCCCACAGATACGCAGTATTTT. Translated: CASSSGLDPTDTQYF. The chain combines TRBV4-1 with TRBJ2-3; 7 bases match TRBD2. The CDR3 extends over 15 amino acids. The J segment lost 2 bases and the V segment lost 5 bases, leaving 7 bases of the junction unmatched. Germline values: CDR1 MGHRA, CDR2 YSYEKL.

The rearrangement joins TRBV5-1 to TRBJ2-2; 8 positions agree with TRBD2. This CDR3 contains 15 residues. The germline CDR1 and CDR2 sequences are SGHRS and YFSETQ. Trimming at V came to 5 bases and at J to 2 bases, leaving 5 bases not matched to a gene. The CDR3 loop reads CASRKSGGNTGELFF. In DNA form, the CDR3 reads TGCGCCAGCAGGAAGAGCGGGGGCAACACCGGGGAGCTGTTTTTT.

The chain uses TRBV19 and TRBJ1-4, with D perhaps TRBD1 (5 bases). V was pared by 5 bases and J by 1 base, with 14 bases between. The CDR3 consists of 16 residues. The V gene's germline CDR1 is LNHDA and CDR2 SQIVND (reference sequence). CDR3 residues: CASSSGLVITNEKLFF. As DNA, the CDR3 is TGTGCCAGTAGTTCAGGGTTGGTTATAACTAATGAAAAACTGTTTTTT.

The V gene is TRBV7-9, the J gene TRBJ1-5, with D hard to call. This CDR3 spans 12 amino acids. Germline V lookup: CDR1 SEHNR, CDR2 FQNEAQ (reference sequence). V lost 1 base, J lost 7 bases, and 5 bases lay in between. CDR3 region: CASSLGKQPQHF. CDR3 DNA sequence: TGTGCCAGCAGCTTAGGGAAACAGCCCCAGCATTTT.

The chain joins TRBV19 to TRBJ1-1; a weak D match, TRBD1 (5 bases). This CDR3 contains 14 residues. Trimming stripped 6 bases from V and 6 bases from J, with 17 bases between. Germline V gives CDR1 LNHDA, CDR2 SQIVND (reference sequence). The CDR3 spells CASSLSGALAEAFF. CDR3 coding DNA: TGTGCCAGTAGCCTATCCGGGGCCCTCGCTGAAGCTTTCTTT.

This clone appeared a single time. J is TRBJ1-6 and V is TRBV6-5; 7 bases are a match to TRBD1. The CDR3 sequence is 14 residues long. With 6 bases clipped from V and 10 bases from J, the junction kept 9 bases outside the gene matches. CDR1 MNHEY and CDR2 SVGAGI come from the germline V gene. CDR3 in amino acids: CASRTGQVGSPLHF. In DNA, the CDR3 is TGTGCCAGCAGGACCGGACAGGTTGGCTCACCCCTCCACTTT.